This TCR beta chain was found in a study of cytomegalovirus exposure and HLA in healthy donors. Study in general: Most donors, about 77% of a few hundred genotyped, fell in the Caucasian-associated ancestry cluster.

CDR1 and CDR2 from the germline V gene are GTSNPN and SVGIG (reference sequence). V dropped 1 base and J dropped 6 bases, with 7 bases sitting between them. This CDR3 comprises 12 residues. The study's findings and limits: Among the sequence variants, a highly shared cluster was likely an artifact of sequencing. Rarity held for most TCR sequences, but there were some public TCRs that occurred in many donors. TCR beta V- and J-gene trimming was later associated with a missense DCLRE1C variant.

The PCR contained 60 Vbeta and 13 Jbeta primers. Sequencing used immunoSEQ multiplex PCR; TCRdb keeps in-frame clones, though not all of them. The data hold 100,000 to 150,000 clones, with roughly 80% observed a single time. This clone was seen a few times. Its antigen is not known. Sequencing used PBMCs. The receptor's source is a man aged 30 to 39 in good health and CMV-seropositive. This chain joins TRBV30 and TRBJ2-4; D call uncertain. CDR3 bases: TGTGCCTGGAGTGATACCAGAAACATTCAGTACTTC. Protein: CAWSDTRNIQYF.